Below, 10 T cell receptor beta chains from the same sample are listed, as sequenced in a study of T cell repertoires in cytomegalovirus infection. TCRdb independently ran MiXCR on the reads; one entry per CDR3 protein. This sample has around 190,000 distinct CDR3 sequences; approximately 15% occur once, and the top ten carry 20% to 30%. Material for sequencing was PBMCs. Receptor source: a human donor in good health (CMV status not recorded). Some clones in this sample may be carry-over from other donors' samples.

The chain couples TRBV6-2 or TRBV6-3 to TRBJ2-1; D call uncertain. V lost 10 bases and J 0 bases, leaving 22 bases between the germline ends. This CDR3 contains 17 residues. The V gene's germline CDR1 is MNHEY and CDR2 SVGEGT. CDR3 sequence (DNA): TGTGCCACGACGGAGTACGGTGGGTCCCTCTCCTACAATGAGCAGTTCTTC. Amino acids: CATTEYGGSLSYNEQFF.

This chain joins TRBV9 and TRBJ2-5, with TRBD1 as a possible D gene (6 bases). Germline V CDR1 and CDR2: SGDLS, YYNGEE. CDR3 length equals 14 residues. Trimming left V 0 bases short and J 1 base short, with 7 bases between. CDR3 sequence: CASSVETGQETQYF. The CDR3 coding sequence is TGTGCCAGCAGCGTAGAGACAGGCCAAGAGACCCAGTACTTC.

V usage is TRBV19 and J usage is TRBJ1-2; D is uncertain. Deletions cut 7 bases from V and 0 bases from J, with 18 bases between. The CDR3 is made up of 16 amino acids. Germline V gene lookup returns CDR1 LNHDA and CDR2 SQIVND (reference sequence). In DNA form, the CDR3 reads TGTGCCAGTATCAAGGATTGGTCAGGCACTAACTATGGCTACACCTTC. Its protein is CASIKDWSGTNYGYTF.

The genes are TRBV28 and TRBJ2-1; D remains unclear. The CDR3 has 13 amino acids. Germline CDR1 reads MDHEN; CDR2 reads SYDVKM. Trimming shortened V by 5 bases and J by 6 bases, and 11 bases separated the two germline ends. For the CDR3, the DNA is TGTGCCAGCAGTACCCCTCGGCGCAATGAGCAGTTCTTC. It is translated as CASSTPRRNEQFF.

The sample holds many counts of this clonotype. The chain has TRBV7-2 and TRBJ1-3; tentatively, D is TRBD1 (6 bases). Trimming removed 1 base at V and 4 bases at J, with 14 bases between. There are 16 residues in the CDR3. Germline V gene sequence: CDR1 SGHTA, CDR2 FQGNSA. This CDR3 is CASSLESGAPGNTIYF. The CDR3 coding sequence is TGTGCCAGCAGCTTAGAATCGGGGGCGCCAGGAAACACCATATATTTT.

The CDR3 region is CSVGQGIYGYTF. The CDR3 coding sequence is TGCAGCGTTGGACAGGGAATCTATGGCTACACCTTC. The chain couples TRBV29-1 to TRBJ1-2; 7 positions agree with TRBD1. Germline assignment: CDR1 SQVTM and CDR2 ANQGSEA. The CDR3 consists of 12 residues. Trimming cost V 4 bases and J 4 bases; bases outside gene matches: 3.

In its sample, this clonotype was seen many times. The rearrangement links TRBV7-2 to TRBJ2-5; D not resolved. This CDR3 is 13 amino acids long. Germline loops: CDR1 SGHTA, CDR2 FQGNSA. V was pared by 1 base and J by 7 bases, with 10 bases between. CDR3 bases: TGTGCCAGCAGCTTAGGGCCTACAGCGACCCAGTACTTC. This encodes CASSLGPTATQYF.

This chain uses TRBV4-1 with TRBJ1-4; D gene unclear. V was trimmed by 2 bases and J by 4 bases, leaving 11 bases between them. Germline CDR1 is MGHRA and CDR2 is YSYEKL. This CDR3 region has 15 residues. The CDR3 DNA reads TGCGCCAGCAGCCAACGCACCGTGCTTAATGAAAAACTGTTTTTT. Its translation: CASSQRTVLNEKLFF.

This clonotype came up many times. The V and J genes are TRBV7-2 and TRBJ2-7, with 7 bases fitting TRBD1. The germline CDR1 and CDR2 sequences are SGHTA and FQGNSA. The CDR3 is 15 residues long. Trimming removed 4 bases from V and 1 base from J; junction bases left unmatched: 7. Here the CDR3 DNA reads TGTGCCAGCAGCTACGGGACAGTGAATTCCTACGAGCAGTACTTC. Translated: CASSYGTVNSYEQYF.

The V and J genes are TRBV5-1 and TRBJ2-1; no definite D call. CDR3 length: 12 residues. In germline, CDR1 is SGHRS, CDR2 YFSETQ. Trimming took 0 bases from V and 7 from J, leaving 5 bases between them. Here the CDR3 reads CASSLDMNEQFF. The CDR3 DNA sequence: TGCGCCAGCAGCTTGGACATGAATGAGCAGTTCTTC.